This is a list of T cell receptor beta chains from one sample in a study of blood T cell repertoires in COVID-19. Assay used: immunoSEQ multiplex PCR; TCRdb lists only in-frame clones, some missing. The sample includes 170,000 or so clones, around 86% of them seen just once. The specimen was peripheral blood. These receptors were taken from a man aged 35 to 55 with active or convalescent COVID-19. Each CDR3 is given with its conserved first and last residue. A D gene is named only where the DNA matches it firmly.

v_call	d_call	j_call	cdr3_aa
TRBV10-2	.	TRBJ1-4	CASSPEQSTNEKLFF
TRBV18	.	TRBJ2-2	CASSPPGKNTGELFF
TRBV7-2	.	TRBJ2-7	CASSPNYEQYF
TRBV6-5	.	TRBJ2-1	CASRVNSGYEQFF
TRBV28	.	TRBJ1-2	CASSFNLYGYTF
TRBV7-9	TRBD2	TRBJ2-1	CASRLAGGNEQFF
TRBV19	TRBD1	TRBJ1-2	CASSIDPGQGPKNYGYTF
TRBV18	.	TRBJ2-3	CASSPPSLTDTQYF
TRBV4-2	TRBD1	TRBJ1-1	CASSQDGAGGVANTEAFF
TRBV18	TRBD2	TRBJ2-1	CASSPPPAGGPYGEQFF
TRBV11-2	.	TRBJ1-1	CASSPVSGEAFF
TRBV3-1/TRBV3-2	TRBD2	TRBJ2-1	CASSQERLADKNEQFF
TRBV4-3	.	TRBJ1-2	CASSPTGDPNYGYTF
TRBV7-8	.	TRBJ1-2	CASSATLDSVYGYTF
TRBV4-1	TRBD1	TRBJ1-1	CASSQKGAGTEAFF
TRBV15	TRBD1	TRBJ2-2	CATSTRQGTNTGELFF
TRBV5-1	.	TRBJ2-4	CASSLEARGGNIQYF